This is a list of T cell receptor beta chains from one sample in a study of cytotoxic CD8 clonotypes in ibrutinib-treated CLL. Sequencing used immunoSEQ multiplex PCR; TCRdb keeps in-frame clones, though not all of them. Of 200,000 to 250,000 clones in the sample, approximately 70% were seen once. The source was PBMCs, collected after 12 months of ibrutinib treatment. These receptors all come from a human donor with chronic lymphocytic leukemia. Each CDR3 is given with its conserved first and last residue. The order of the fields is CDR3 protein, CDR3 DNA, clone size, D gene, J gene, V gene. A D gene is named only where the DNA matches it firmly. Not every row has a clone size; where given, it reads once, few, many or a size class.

CDR3 protein: CASSYRATSNQPQHF
CDR3 DNA: TGTGCCAGCAGTTACAGGGCGACTAGCAATCAGCCCCAGCATTTT
clone size: NA
D gene: NA
J gene: TRBJ1-5
V gene: TRBV27

CDR3 protein: CASSMKDNSNQPQHF
CDR3 DNA: TGTGCCAGTAGTATGAAAGACAATAGCAATCAGCCCCAGCATTTT
clone size: NA
D gene: NA
J gene: TRBJ1-5
V gene: TRBV19

CDR3 protein: CASSQSAGTNQPQHF
CDR3 DNA: TGCGCCAGCAGCCAATCTGCAGGAACCAATCAGCCCCAGCATTTT
clone size: NA
D gene: NA
J gene: TRBJ1-5
V gene: TRBV4-3

CDR3 protein: CAWKRGRNLANTEAFF
CDR3 DNA: TGTGCCTGGAAGAGGGGTAGAAATCTGGCGAACACTGAAGCTTTCTTT
clone size: NA
D gene: NA
J gene: TRBJ1-1
V gene: TRBV30

CDR3 protein: CASNLRGAETQYF
CDR3 DNA: TGTGCCAGCAATCTCCGGGGGGCAGAGACCCAGTACTTC
clone size: once
D gene: NA
J gene: TRBJ2-5
V gene: TRBV6-6

CDR3 protein: CSVFRQGPSNYGYTF
CDR3 DNA: TGCAGCGTATTCCGACAGGGACCCTCGAACTATGGCTACACCTTC
clone size: NA
D gene: TRBD1
J gene: TRBJ1-2
V gene: TRBV29-1

CDR3 protein: CASSVDRANTEAFF
CDR3 DNA: TGTGCCAGCAGCGTCGACAGGGCGAACACTGAAGCTTTCTTT
clone size: NA
D gene: TRBD1
J gene: TRBJ1-1
V gene: TRBV9

CDR3 protein: CASRVGGEETQYF
CDR3 DNA: TGTGCCAGCAGGGTGGGAGGGGAAGAGACCCAGTACTTC
clone size: NA
D gene: TRBD2
J gene: TRBJ2-5
V gene: TRBV25-1

CDR3 protein: CASTPPTGELFF
CDR3 DNA: TGTGCCAGTACCCCGCCAACCGGGGAGCTGTTTTTT
clone size: NA
D gene: NA
J gene: TRBJ2-2
V gene: TRBV19

CDR3 protein: CSVDAGTGVGEQYF
CDR3 DNA: TGCAGCGTTGATGCCGGGACAGGGGTGGGCGAGCAGTACTTC
clone size: NA
D gene: TRBD1
J gene: TRBJ2-7
V gene: TRBV29-1

CDR3 protein: CAWSIVPLVISYNEQFF
CDR3 DNA: TGTGCCTGGAGTATAGTTCCGTTGGTAATTTCCTACAATGAGCAGTTCTTC
clone size: few
D gene: NA
J gene: TRBJ2-1
V gene: TRBV30

CDR3 protein: CASSLEGFYTF
CDR3 DNA: TGTGCCAGCAGCTTAGAAGGATTCTACACCTTC
clone size: many
D gene: NA
J gene: TRBJ1-2
V gene: TRBV7-6

CDR3 protein: CASRKEVATEAFF
CDR3 DNA: TGTGCCAGCAGAAAAGAGGTCGCCACTGAAGCTTTCTTT
clone size: NA
D gene: NA
J gene: TRBJ1-1
V gene: TRBV27

CDR3 protein: CAWSGDRGQPQHF
CDR3 DNA: TGTGCCTGGAGTGGAGACAGGGGTCAGCCCCAGCATTTT
clone size: NA
D gene: TRBD1
J gene: TRBJ1-5
V gene: TRBV30

CDR3 protein: CASSPAGVDQPQHF
CDR3 DNA: TGCGCCAGCAGCCCCGCGGGGGTCGATCAGCCCCAGCATTTT
clone size: NA
D gene: NA
J gene: TRBJ1-5
V gene: TRBV5-1

CDR3 protein: CASSLRTEAFF
CDR3 DNA: TGTGCCAGCAGCCTAAGGACTGAAGCTTTCTTT
clone size: NA
D gene: NA
J gene: TRBJ1-1
V gene: TRBV2

CDR3 protein: CASSSFDSRYNEQFF
CDR3 DNA: TGCGCCAGCAGCAGTTTCGACAGTCGTTACAATGAGCAGTTCTTC
clone size: once
D gene: NA
J gene: TRBJ2-1
V gene: TRBV5-1

CDR3 protein: CAWSPGGAGGYTF
CDR3 DNA: TGTGCCTGGAGCCCAGGGGGGGCAGGAGGCTACACCTTC
clone size: few
D gene: TRBD1
J gene: TRBJ1-2
V gene: TRBV30

CDR3 protein: CASQGGPSNTEAFF
CDR3 DNA: TGCGCCAGCCAGGGGGGCCCGAGTAACACTGAAGCTTTCTTT
clone size: once
D gene: TRBD1
J gene: TRBJ1-1
V gene: TRBV10-1

CDR3 protein: CASRALTDEQYF
CDR3 DNA: TGTGCCAGCAGGGCCCTGACGGACGAGCAGTACTTC
clone size: NA
D gene: NA
J gene: TRBJ2-7
V gene: TRBV28

CDR3 protein: CASSPLGTHGYTF
CDR3 DNA: TGTGCCAGCTCACCGTTAGGGACCCATGGCTACACCTTC
clone size: few
D gene: NA
J gene: TRBJ1-2
V gene: TRBV18

CDR3 protein: CATSRGGTGNEKLFF
CDR3 DNA: TGTGCCACCAGCAGAGGAGGGACAGGGAATGAAAAACTGTTTTTT
clone size: NA
D gene: TRBD1
J gene: TRBJ1-4
V gene: TRBV15

CDR3 protein: CASSLTGSTNEKLFF
CDR3 DNA: TGTGCCAGCAGCTTAACAGGGTCAACTAATGAAAAACTGTTTTTT
clone size: NA
D gene: NA
J gene: TRBJ1-4
V gene: TRBV11-1

CDR3 protein: CASSRSGDYGYTF
CDR3 DNA: TGTGCCAGCAGCAGATCAGGAGACTATGGCTACACCTTC
clone size: many
D gene: NA
J gene: TRBJ1-2
V gene: TRBV2

CDR3 protein: CAWSVGFEKLFF
CDR3 DNA: TGTGCCTGGAGTGTTGGGTTTGAAAAACTGTTTTTT
clone size: NA
D gene: NA
J gene: TRBJ1-4
V gene: TRBV30

CDR3 protein: CASSPGSFNEQFF
CDR3 DNA: TGCGCCAGCAGCCCCGGGAGCTTCAATGAGCAGTTCTTC
clone size: medium-sized
D gene: NA
J gene: TRBJ2-1
V gene: TRBV5-1

CDR3 protein: CASSYVHSQPQHF
CDR3 DNA: TGTGCCAGCAGTTACGTCCACTCTCAGCCCCAGCATTTT
clone size: NA
D gene: NA
J gene: TRBJ1-5
V gene: TRBV27

CDR3 protein: CASSSPIFGSYEQYF
CDR3 DNA: TGTGCCAGCAGCTCGCCGATATTTGGGTCCTACGAGCAGTACTTC
clone size: NA
D gene: NA
J gene: TRBJ2-7
V gene: TRBV11-1

CDR3 protein: CASSIDLLGRGLGKAFF
CDR3 DNA: TGTGCCAGTAGTATAGACCTTCTGGGCAGGGGGCTTGGAAAAGCTTTCTTT
clone size: NA
D gene: TRBD1
J gene: TRBJ1-1
V gene: TRBV19

CDR3 protein: CASSYRDSPYEQYF
CDR3 DNA: TGTGCCAGCAGCTACCGGGACAGCCCCTACGAGCAGTACTTC
clone size: NA
D gene: TRBD1
J gene: TRBJ2-7
V gene: TRBV9

CDR3 protein: CASSYEATEAFF
CDR3 DNA: TGTGCCAGCAGTTACGAAGCCACTGAAGCTTTCTTT
clone size: NA
D gene: NA
J gene: TRBJ1-1
V gene: TRBV6-6

CDR3 protein: CASSEGGPRDEQYF
CDR3 DNA: TGTGCCAGCAGCGAGGGGGGACCGAGGGACGAGCAGTACTTC
clone size: NA
D gene: NA
J gene: TRBJ2-7
V gene: TRBV9

CDR3 protein: CASRRQQNTEAFF
CDR3 DNA: TGTGCCAGCAGACGACAGCAGAACACTGAAGCTTTCTTT
clone size: NA
D gene: NA
J gene: TRBJ1-1
V gene: TRBV6-5